This T cell receptor beta chain was captured by sequencing in a study of blood T cell repertoires in COVID-19. Study as a whole: Collection of acute and convalescent COVID-19 samples took place in the United States, Italy and Spain. From T cells, B-cell-depleted T cells, or PBMCs came the material, which was cDNA or gDNA.

This clone appeared a few times. The method was immunoSEQ multiplex PCR; TCRdb's version includes in-frame clones alone and lacks a portion of them. Of 100,000 to 150,000 clones listed, approximately 74% are singletons. The V gene lost 0 bases and the J gene lost 2 bases, with 16 bases spanning the gap. CDR1 PRHDT and CDR2 FYEKMQ come from the germline V gene (reference sequence). CDR3 size: 17 residues. V and J are TRBV13 and TRBJ1-2; tentative D call: TRBD1 (5 bases). The receptor was isolated from a man aged 60 to 69 with acute or convalescent COVID-19. What was sequenced was peripheral blood. The CDR3 DNA reads TGTGCCAGCAGCTTAGGCCTTAATGGGGCTCGGAACTATGGCTACACCTTC. It yields the protein CASSLGLNGARNYGYTF.